This T cell receptor beta chain appears in the sequencing data of a study of blood T cell repertoires in COVID-19. Looking at the study overall: The United States, Italy and Spain provided the acute and convalescent COVID-19 samples. PBMCs, B-cell-depleted T cells, or T cells were the source of the cDNA or gDNA that made up the material.

Trimming pared 6 bases from V and 6 bases from J, leaving 12 bases between. The CDR3 extends over 12 amino acids. Authors' methods: Amplification with reference gene primers provided the estimates of nucleated cell counts. The table came from immunoSEQ multiplex PCR; TCRdb's copy has only in-frame clones and leaves some out. V and J calls and clone size are as listed in that table; D and trimming were resolved from the DNA. The sample has under 200,000 clones, more than 70% seen once. The V gene is TRBV12-3 or TRBV12-4, the J gene TRBJ2-7; D remains ambiguous. This clonotype was sampled from a woman between 65 and 79 years old who had recovered from COVID-19. Sequences were obtained from peripheral blood. CDR3: CASRAPLGEQYF. The DNA of the CDR3 is TGTGCCAGCAGAGCCCCCCTCGGCGAGCAGTACTTC.